This T cell receptor beta chain was recovered during a study of T cells in Graves' hyperthyroidism and ophthalmopathy (dated by TCRdb to the late 2010s). A note on the overall study: Peripheral blood was collected at initial diagnosis, before any treatment. A discovery cohort of about 100 patients, 43 with Graves' ophthalmopathy and 55 to 60 with stable Graves' hyperthyroidism, was used to find distinguishing TCR V-J signatures. Prospective prediction of ophthalmopathy was tested in an independent validation cohort consisting of fewer than 20 hyperthyroidism patients and some 16 patients who later progressed to ophthalmopathy. For training and testing, the 110 or so patients in the discovery cohort were randomly divided in a 7:3 ratio. In addition, the study compared T-cell repertoires in thyroid tissue and in blood from about 6 Graves' hyperthyroidism patients. After blood sampling, hyperthyroidism patients were treated with methimazole at a starting dose of 30 mg daily, and ophthalmopathy patients were treated with high-dose intravenous methylprednisolone. The paper reports TCR Vbeta CDR3 sequencing of 130 to 150 peripheral blood samples: some 41 ophthalmopathy, fewer than 85 hyperthyroidism and around 17 progressor patients. Points the paper makes about the study in general: Sample size was not statistically predetermined, and investigators were not blinded to group allocation. Most expanded thyroid clonotypes (frequency above 0.001) were also found in blood, which suggests that blood repertoires may mirror thyroid immune responses. In validation, progression to ophthalmopathy was predicted by the model with around 70% sensitivity and 72.22% specificity, a median of around 6.5 months before onset. A model built on a 13 V-J signature distinguished ophthalmopathy from stable hyperthyroidism, reaching 85% to 90% sensitivity and around 81% specificity in cross-validation and 80%/75% in testing.

Stable Graves' hyperthyroidism was defined as no progression to ophthalmopathy during 18 months of follow-up. Hyperthyroidism patients were newly diagnosed, had a disease duration of under 2 months, and were aged 18 to 65 years. Any patient with an uncontrolled infection, another autoimmune disease, pregnancy or lactation was excluded. Clinical symptoms, serum thyroxine and TRAb, thyroid ultrasound, and orbital computed tomography formed the basis for the diagnoses. Ficoll-Paque density gradient centrifugation was used to isolate PBMCs from around 10 ml of fresh peripheral blood. Trizol reagent was used to extract total RNA, and RNA quality was then checked on an Agilent 2100 Bioanalyzer. The TCR beta CDR3 regions were amplified from the RNA transcripts. For the first round of RT-PCR on the TCR CDR3, the HTBI primer set was used together with the Qiagen OneStep RT-PCR kit. Libraries were constructed in a second round of multiplex PCR, after which size selection and purification were carried out. Sequencing of the libraries was done on an Illumina HiSeq2000 using paired-end 100 bp reads. Processing in the source paper ran as follows. SOAPnuke was used to process the raw data, removing reads that contained adapters or uncalled bases, had a mean Phred below 15, or lacked an exact match to the constant primer or identifier. High-quality paired reads were merged with COPE v1.2.5, and unique nucleotide sequences were defined as clonotypes. MiTCR v1.1 was used to align clonotypes to the IMGT TRBV, TRBD and TRBJ reference segments. Only V-J combinations with frequency above 0.0001, covering about 99% of repertoires, were analysed. A TCS score was defined as the ratio between F50 (clonal expansion) and ExV (chaos), using BLOSUM62-based TCRdist between CDR3 peptides within each V-J. Welch's t-statistics and random forest reduced fewer than 550 V-J features to under 15, which were used in a naive Bayes classifier (R e1071). Using fastp trimming at Q25 and MiXCR clonotype assembly, TCRdb reanalyzed the public sequencing data and kept in-frame beta chains. All rows with the same CDR3 protein become a single entry with the most common DNA and genes. TCRdb's processing, not the authors' own work, is the source of the V and J calls. Present in this sample are 350,000 to 450,000 distinct CDR3 sequences, more than 11% of which were seen just once. The ten biggest clones cover more than 9.5% of the sample.

With respect to this clonotype: The target of this receptor is not known. Possible read error: a much larger clone is one base away.

This clonotype originated in a woman aged 55-69 years with Graves' hyperthyroidism. Sequencing was done on a sample of blood.

For the CDR3, the sequence is CACSFGRYSNQPQHF. Read as DNA, the sequence is TGTGCCTGCAGTTTTGGGCGATATAGCAATCAGCCCCAGCATTTT. The sequence is built from TRBV27 and TRBJ1-5; the D gene identity is not certain. From a lookup of the germline V gene (reference sequence), CDR1 and CDR2 are MNHEY and SMNVEV. From cysteine to phenylalanine, the CDR3 is 15 amino acids long. Of all the DNA, just the CDR3 is kept, 45 bases in frame from base 1.